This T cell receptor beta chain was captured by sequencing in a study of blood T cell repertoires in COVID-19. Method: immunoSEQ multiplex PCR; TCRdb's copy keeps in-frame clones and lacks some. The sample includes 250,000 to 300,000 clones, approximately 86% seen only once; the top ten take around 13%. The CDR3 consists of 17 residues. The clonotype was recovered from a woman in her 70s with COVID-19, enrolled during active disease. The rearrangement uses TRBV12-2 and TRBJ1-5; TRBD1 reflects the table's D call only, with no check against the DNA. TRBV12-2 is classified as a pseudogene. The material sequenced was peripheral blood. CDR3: CASRLRPDRGQDQPQHF. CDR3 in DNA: TGTGCAAGTCGCTTACGACCGGACAGGGGGCAAGATCAGCCCCAGCATTTT.